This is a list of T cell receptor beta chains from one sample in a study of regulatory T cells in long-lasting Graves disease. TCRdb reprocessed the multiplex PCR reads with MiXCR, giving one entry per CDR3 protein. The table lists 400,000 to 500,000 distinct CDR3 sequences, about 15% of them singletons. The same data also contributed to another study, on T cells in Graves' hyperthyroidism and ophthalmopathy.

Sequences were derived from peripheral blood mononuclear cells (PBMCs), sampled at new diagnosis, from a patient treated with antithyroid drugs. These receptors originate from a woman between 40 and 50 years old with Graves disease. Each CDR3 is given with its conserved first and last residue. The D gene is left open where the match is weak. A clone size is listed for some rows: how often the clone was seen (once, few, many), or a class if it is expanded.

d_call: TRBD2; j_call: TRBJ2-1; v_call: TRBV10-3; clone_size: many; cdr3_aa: CAISDGASGVSYNEQFF; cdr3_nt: TGTGCCATCAGCGATGGGGCTAGCGGGGTTTCCTACAATGAGCAGTTCTTC
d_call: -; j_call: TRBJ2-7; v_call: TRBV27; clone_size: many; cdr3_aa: CASSLFSEGKQYF; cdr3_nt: TGTGCCAGCAGTTTATTCTCGGAGGGAAAGCAGTACTTC
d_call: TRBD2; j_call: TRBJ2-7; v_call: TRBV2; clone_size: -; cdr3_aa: CASSQEVAGRVEQYF; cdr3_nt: TGTGCCAGCAGCCAAGAGGTAGCGGGACGGGTCGAGCAGTACTTC
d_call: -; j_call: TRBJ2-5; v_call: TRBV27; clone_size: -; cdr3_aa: CASSVPHLETQYF; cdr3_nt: TGTGCCAGCAGTGTACCTCATCTGGAGACCCAGTACTTC
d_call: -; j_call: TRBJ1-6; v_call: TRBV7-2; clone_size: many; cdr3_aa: CASSLGGAGSGSPLHF; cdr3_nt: TGTGCCAGCAGCTTAGGGGGCGCTGGGTCGGGCTCACCCCTCCACTTT
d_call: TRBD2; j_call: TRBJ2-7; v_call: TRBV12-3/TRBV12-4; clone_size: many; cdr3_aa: CASSFSGTSGSNYEQYF; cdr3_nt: TGTGCCAGCAGCTTTTCCGGGACTAGCGGGAGTAACTACGAGCAGTACTTC
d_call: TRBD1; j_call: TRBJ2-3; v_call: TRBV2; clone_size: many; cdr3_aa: CASTGTVWGTDTQYF; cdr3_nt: TGTGCCAGCACCGGGACAGTCTGGGGCACAGATACGCAGTATTTT
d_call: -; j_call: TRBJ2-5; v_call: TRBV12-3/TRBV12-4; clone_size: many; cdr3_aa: CASSLERAETQYF; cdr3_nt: TGTGCCAGCAGTTTAGAGCGGGCCGAGACCCAGTACTTC
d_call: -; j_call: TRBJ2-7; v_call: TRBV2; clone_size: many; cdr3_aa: CASSSTVHSYEQYF; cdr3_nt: TGTGCCAGCAGTTCGACAGTTCACTCCTACGAGCAGTACTTC
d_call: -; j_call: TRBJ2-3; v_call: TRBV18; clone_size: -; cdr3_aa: CASSPPMTDTQYF; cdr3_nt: TGTGCCAGCTCACCACCTATGACAGATACGCAGTATTTT
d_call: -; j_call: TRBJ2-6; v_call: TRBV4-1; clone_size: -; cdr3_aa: CASSLRSWGANVLTF; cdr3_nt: TGCGCCAGCAGCCTCCGGTCGTGGGGGGCCAACGTCCTGACTTTC
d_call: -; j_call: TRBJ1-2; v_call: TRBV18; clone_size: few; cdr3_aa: CASSAGEVTGSNYGYTF; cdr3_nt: TGTGCCAGCTCAGCAGGTGAGGTGACAGGAAGCAACTATGGCTACACCTTC
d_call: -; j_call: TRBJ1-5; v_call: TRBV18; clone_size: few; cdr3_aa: CASSPRQVVDNQPQHF; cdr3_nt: TGTGCCAGCTCACCAAGACAGGTGGTCGACAATCAGCCCCAGCATTTT
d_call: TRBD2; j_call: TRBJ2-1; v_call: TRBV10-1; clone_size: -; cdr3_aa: CASSGVGTSGTSEQFF; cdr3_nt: TGCGCCAGCAGTGGGGTAGGGACTAGCGGGACAAGTGAGCAGTTCTTC
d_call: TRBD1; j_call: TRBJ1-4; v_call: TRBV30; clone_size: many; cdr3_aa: CAWNGDRGNEKLFF; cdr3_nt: TGTGCCTGGAACGGGGACAGGGGTAATGAAAAACTGTTTTTT
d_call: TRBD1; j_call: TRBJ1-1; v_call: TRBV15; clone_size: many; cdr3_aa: CATSNQDRGFDTEAFF; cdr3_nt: TGTGCCACCAGCAACCAGGACAGGGGTTTTGACACTGAAGCTTTCTTT
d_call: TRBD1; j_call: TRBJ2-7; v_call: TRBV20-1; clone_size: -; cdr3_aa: CSARGAGQGTFYEQYF; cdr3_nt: TGCAGTGCCAGGGGGGCGGGACAGGGTACTTTCTACGAGCAGTACTTC
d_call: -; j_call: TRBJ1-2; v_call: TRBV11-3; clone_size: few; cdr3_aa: CASSLSRVQHGYTF; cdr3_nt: TGTGCCAGCAGCTTATCGCGGGTGCAGCATGGCTACACCTTC
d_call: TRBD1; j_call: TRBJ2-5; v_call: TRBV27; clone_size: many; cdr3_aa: CASPRDRYQETKVEAQYF; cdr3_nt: TGTGCCAGTCCCCGGGACAGGTACCAAGAGACAAAGGTCGAGGCCCAGTACTTC
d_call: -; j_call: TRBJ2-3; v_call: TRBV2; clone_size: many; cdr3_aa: CASSDRLPTDTQYF; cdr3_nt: TGTGCCAGCAGTGACAGACTTCCCACAGATACGCAGTATTTT
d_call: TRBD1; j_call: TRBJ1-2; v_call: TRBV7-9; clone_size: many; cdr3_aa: CASSHRQGNGGYTF; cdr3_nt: TGTGCCAGCAGCCACCGACAGGGGAACGGTGGCTACACCTTC
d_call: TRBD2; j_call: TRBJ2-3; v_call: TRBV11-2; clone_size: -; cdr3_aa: CASSLDWASGDTQYF; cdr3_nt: TGTGCCAGCAGCTTAGATTGGGCTAGCGGGGATACGCAGTATTTT
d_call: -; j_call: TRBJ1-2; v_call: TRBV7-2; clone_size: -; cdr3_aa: CASSPTGRGVLKYGYTF; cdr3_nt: TGTGCCAGCAGCCCTACAGGGAGAGGAGTTTTAAAGTATGGCTACACCTTC
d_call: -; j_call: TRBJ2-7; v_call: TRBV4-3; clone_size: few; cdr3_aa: CASSPGDGAYEQYF; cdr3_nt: TGCGCCAGCAGCCCCGGGGACGGAGCCTACGAGCAGTACTTC
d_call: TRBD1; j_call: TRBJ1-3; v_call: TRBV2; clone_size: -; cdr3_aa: CASRGETGLNTIYF; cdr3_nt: TGTGCCAGCCGAGGGGAGACAGGGCTAAACACCATATATTTT
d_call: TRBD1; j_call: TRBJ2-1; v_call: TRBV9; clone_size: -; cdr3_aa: CASSVDPRTGRSDEQFF; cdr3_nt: TGTGCCAGCAGCGTAGACCCCCGGACAGGGCGTAGCGATGAGCAGTTCTTC
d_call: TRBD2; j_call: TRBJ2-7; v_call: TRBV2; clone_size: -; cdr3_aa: CASRLAGVSEQYF; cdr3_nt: TGTGCCAGCAGACTAGCGGGAGTAAGCGAGCAGTACTTC
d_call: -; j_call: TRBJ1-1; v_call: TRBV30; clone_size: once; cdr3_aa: CAWRHDRLGTEAFF; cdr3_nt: TGTGCCTGGAGGCACGACAGATTGGGCACTGAAGCTTTCTTT
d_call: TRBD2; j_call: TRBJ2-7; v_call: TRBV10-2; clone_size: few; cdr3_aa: CATTPGGGPYEQYF; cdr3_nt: TGCGCCACCACCCCGGGGGGGGGGCCCTACGAGCAGTACTTC
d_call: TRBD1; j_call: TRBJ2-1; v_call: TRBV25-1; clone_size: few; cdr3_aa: CASARDRQDNEQFF; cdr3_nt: TGTGCCAGTGCCCGGGACAGGCAAGACAATGAGCAGTTCTTC
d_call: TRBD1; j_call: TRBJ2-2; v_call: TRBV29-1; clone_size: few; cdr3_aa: CSVRLRTGTGELFF; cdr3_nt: TGCAGCGTTCGTCTCCGGACAGGCACCGGGGAGCTGTTTTTT
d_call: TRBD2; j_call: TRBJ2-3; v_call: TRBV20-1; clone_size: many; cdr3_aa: CSAGVLAGYTDTQYF; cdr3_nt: TGCAGTGCTGGGGTTCTAGCGGGTTACACAGATACGCAGTATTTT
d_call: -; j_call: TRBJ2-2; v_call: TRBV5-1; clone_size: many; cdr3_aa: CASSLLPAGQNTGELFF; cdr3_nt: TGCGCCAGCAGCTTGTTACCGGCGGGACAGAACACCGGGGAGCTGTTTTTT
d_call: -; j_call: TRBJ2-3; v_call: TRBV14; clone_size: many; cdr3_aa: CASSPSLKADTQYF; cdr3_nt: TGTGCCAGCAGCCCGTCCCTAAAGGCGGATACGCAGTATTTT
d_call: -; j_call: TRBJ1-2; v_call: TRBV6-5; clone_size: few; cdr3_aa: CASSSMDSGYTF; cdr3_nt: TGTGCCAGCAGTTCCATGGACAGTGGCTACACCTTC